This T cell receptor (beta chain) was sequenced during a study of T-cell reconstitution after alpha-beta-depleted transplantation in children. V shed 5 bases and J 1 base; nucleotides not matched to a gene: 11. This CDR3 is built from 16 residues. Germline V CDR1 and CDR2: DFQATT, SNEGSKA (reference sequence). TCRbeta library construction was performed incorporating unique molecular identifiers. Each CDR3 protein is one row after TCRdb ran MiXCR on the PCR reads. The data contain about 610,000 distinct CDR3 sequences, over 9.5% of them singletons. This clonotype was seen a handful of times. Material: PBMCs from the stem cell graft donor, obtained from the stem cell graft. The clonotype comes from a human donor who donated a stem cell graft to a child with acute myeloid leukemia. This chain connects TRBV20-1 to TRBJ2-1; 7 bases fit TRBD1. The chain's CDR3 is CSAGGDRASSYNEQFF. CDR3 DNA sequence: TGCAGTGCTGGAGGCGACAGGGCCTCATCCTACAATGAGCAGTTCTTC.